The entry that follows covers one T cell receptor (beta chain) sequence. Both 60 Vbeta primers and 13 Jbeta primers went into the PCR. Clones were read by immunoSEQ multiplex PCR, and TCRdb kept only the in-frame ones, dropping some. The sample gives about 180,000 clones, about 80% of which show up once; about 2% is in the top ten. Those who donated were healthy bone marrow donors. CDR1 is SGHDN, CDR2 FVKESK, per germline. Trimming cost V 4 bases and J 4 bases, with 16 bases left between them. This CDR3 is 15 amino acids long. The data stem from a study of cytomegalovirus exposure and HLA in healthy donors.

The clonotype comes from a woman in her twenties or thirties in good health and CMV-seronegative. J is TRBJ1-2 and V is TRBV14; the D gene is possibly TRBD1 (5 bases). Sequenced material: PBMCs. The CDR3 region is CASSLPGPGGYGYTF. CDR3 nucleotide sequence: TGTGCCAGCAGCCTCCCCGGCCCCGGGGGCTATGGCTACACCTTC.